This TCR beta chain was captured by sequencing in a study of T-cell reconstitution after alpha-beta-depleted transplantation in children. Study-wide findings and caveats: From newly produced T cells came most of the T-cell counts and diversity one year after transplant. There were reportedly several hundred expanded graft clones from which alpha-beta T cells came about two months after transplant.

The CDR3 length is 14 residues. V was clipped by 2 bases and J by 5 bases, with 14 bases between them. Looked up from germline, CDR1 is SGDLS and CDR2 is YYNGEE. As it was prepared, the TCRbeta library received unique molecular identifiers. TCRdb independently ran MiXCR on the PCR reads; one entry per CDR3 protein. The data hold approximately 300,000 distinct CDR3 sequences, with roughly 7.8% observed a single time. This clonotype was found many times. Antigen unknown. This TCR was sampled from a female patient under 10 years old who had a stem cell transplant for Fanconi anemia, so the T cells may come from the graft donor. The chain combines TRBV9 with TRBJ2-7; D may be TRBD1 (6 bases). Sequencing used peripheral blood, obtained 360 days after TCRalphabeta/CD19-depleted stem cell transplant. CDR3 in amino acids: CASSVVAGADEQYF. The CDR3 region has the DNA TGTGCCAGCAGCGTGGTAGCAGGGGCTGACGAGCAGTACTTC.